A single sample gave rise to the 8 T cell receptor beta chains below, sequenced in a study of T cells in Graves' hyperthyroidism and ophthalmopathy (dated by TCRdb to about 2019). Library preparation was by multiplex PCR. Sequencing relied on an Illumina HiSeq 2000. Amplification of TCR beta CDR3 regions was carried out from RNA transcripts. The first round of RT-PCR for the TCR CDR3 was performed with the HTBI primer set and the Qiagen OneStep RT-PCR kit. TCRdb reprocessing: public reads trimmed at Q25 with fastp, clones called with MiXCR, in-frame beta chains kept. Entries are consolidated by CDR3 protein sequence, retaining the most common genes and DNA. The sample table holds under 600,000 distinct CDR3 sequences, of which more than 15% were seen once. The ten biggest clones cover 2.5% to 4% of the sample. The specimen sequenced was blood. The receptors here all came from a woman aged 35 to 49 with Graves' ophthalmopathy.

This clonotype was seen many times. The chain recombines TRBV20-1 with TRBJ2-1; 8 bases align to TRBD2. Trimming removed 0 bases from V and 7 bases from J; junction bases left unmatched: 8. From germline, CDR1 is DFQATT and CDR2 SNEGSKA (reference sequence). The CDR3 spans 15 residues. CDR3 nucleotide sequence: TGCAGTGCTAGAGATCAGGCGGGGGGTCTTAATGAGCAGTTCTTC. It codes for CSARDQAGGLNEQFF.

Details on this clonotype: A much larger clone differs from this one at a single base, so this may be a read error. The rearrangement links TRBV28 to TRBJ2-7; 10 nucleotides agree with TRBD2. The CDR3 consists of 16 residues. CDR1 is MDHEN and CDR2 is SYDVKM in the germline V gene. The DNA of the CDR3 is TGTGCCAGCTCTCCGGCAGGGCTAGCGGGAGATCACGAGCAGTCCTTC. Amino acid sequence: CASSPAGLAGDHEQSF.

This clonotype was recorded a few times. This rearrangement joins TRBV6-1 to TRBJ1-5; 9 bases line up with TRBD1. The CDR3 loop spans 16 amino acids. CDR1 is MNHNS, CDR2 SASEGT, per germline. The V segment lost 10 bases and the J segment 4 bases; nucleotides outside the gene matches: 14. The CDR3 reads CATLRGTGFGNQPQHF. The DNA for the CDR3 is TGTGCCACCCTAAGGGGGACAGGGTTTGGGAATCAGCCCCAGCATTTT.

This clonotype was counted many times. J is TRBJ1-2 and V is TRBV7-2; no firm D call. V lost 2 bases, J lost 5 bases, and 12 bases lay in between. The CDR3 extends over 14 amino acids. Germline CDR1 SGHTA, CDR2 FQGNSA. The chain's CDR3 is CASSLLTDGYGYTF. The CDR3 DNA follows: TGTGCCAGCAGCTTACTCACAGATGGGTATGGCTACACCTTC.

This clonotype was observed many times. The genes are TRBV6-1 and TRBJ2-7; perhaps TRBD1 as D (7 bases). Germline values: CDR1 MNHNS, CDR2 SASEGT. The CDR3 loop spans 17 amino acids. V was clipped by 5 bases and J by 2 bases, with 22 bases between them. The CDR3 region is CASSQGGGQGGTYEQYF. The DNA of the CDR3 is TGTGCCAGCAGTCAAGGGGGCGGGCAGGGGGGCACCTACGAGCAGTACTTC.

At least ten counts were recorded for this clonotype. The chain employs TRBV15 and TRBJ2-5; 9 bases line up with TRBD1. V trimming: 1 base; J trimming: 5 bases; junction bases outside the gene matches: 8. This CDR3 comprises 16 residues. Germline V gene lookup returns CDR1 LNHNV and CDR2 YYDKDF (reference sequence). CDR3 protein: CATSRGDRGAEETQYF. The DNA of the CDR3 is TGTGCCACCAGCAGAGGAGACAGGGGGGCAGAGGAGACCCAGTACTTC.

The chain carries TRBV5-5 and TRBJ2-2; D is unclear. V was clipped by 5 bases and J by 6 bases, with 11 bases between them. CDR3 length: 13 residues. Germline V gene sequence: CDR1 SGHKS, CDR2 YYEKEE (reference sequence). CDR3 coding DNA: TGTGCCAGCAGTAATCGCCCACCCGGGGAGCTGTTTTTT. Translated, it gives CASSNRPPGELFF.

This clonotype occurred many times. The rearrangement uses TRBV10-3 and TRBJ2-3; 7 bases fit TRBD2. Germline loops: CDR1 ENHRY, CDR2 SYGVKD. The CDR3 covers 14 residues. After removal of 6 bases from V and 5 bases from J, the junction contained 8 bases not matched to a gene. The CDR3 region has the DNA TGTGCCATCAGGGGTACTAGCGACCTAGATACGCAGTATTTT. Translation gives CAIRGTSDLDTQYF.